The present T cell receptor beta chain was sequenced within a study of Ad26.COV2.S vaccination and SARS-CoV-2 variants. Whole-study results and caveats: Estimates derived from TCR breadth and depth analyses may have underestimated total T cell responses.

TCRdb's copy holds only in-frame clones and misses some; the assay was immunoSEQ multiplex PCR. This sample has under 150,000 clones; 86% occur once, and the top ten carry more than 4.5%. This clone was observed a few times. What it recognizes is unknown. CDR3 length: 17 amino acids. The junction had 10 bases not matched to a gene; V was cut back by 1 base and J by 4 bases. Germline V lookup: CDR1 SGHTA, CDR2 FQGNSA. This sample comprised peripheral blood, obtained after recovery from COVID-19. The receptor was derived from a human donor who had recovered from COVID-19. V gene TRBV7-2 combines with J gene TRBJ1-5, with 7 bases lining up with TRBD1. The CDR3 region has the DNA TGTGCCAGCAGCTTAGGGGTCAGGGGGGCCGGAAATCAGCCCCAGCATTTT. This sequence encodes CASSLGVRGAGNQPQHF.